The rows below give T cell receptor beta chains drawn from one sample of a study of technical replicates of blood from a few donors. The table came from immunoSEQ multiplex PCR; TCRdb's copy has only in-frame clones and leaves some out. The sample records approximately 81,000 clones, 75% to 85% being singletons. Sequencing was done on a sample of PBMCs. These receptors originate from a human donor in good health. Some clones in this sample may be carry-over from other donors' samples. The CDR3 runs from the conserved cysteine through the conserved F or W. D genes are given only for firm matches.

TRBD1 TRBV7-9 14 CASSLIQGRGEQYF
TRBD1 TRBV7-9 15 CASSLKGQGILGYTF
TRBD2 TRBV7-9 16 CASSPNFGTRAAEQFF
TRBD1 TRBV28 14 CASSPQGSQETQYF
. TRBV2 13 CASSAGGDYGYTF
TRBD2 TRBV19 14 CASSRLAGGYEQYF
. TRBV28 14 CATVPGHGNQPQHF
TRBD2 TRBV5-1 14 CASSLDSGGYEQYF
. TRBV14 13 CASSPSGVYGYTF
. TRBV2 13 CASSVLRDEKLFF
TRBD1 TRBV5-1 13 CASSPGQENIQYF
TRBD2 TRBV2 14 CASRSLAGGETQYF
. TRBV19 13 CASSPGVNYGYTF
TRBD1 TRBV7-2 14 CASSLGQGPNEQYF
. TRBV7-9 17 CASSEPTRAGRSYEQYF